This T cell receptor beta chain originates from a study of blood T cell repertoires in COVID-19. Cohorts were determined from participant-reported clinical history. V lost 1 base and J lost 0; bases outside the gene matches: 10. CDR3 length: 18 residues. The germline gives CDR1 SGHAT, CDR2 FQNNGV. The protocol was immunoSEQ multiplex PCR, while the TCRdb copy is restricted to in-frame clones and leaves out a portion. The sample includes about 340,000 clones, more than 90% seen only once; the top ten take approximately 18%. This TCR derives from a woman aged 25 to 39 who had recovered from COVID-19. Material for sequencing was PBMCs or T cells enriched from blood (not recorded which). The gene calls are TRBV11-2 and TRBJ2-5; 8 bases are shared with TRBD1. The chain's CDR3 is CASSLVETGALYQETQYF. The CDR3 bases are TGTGCCAGCAGCTTAGTTGAGACAGGGGCTTTGTACCAAGAGACCCAGTACTTC.